This TCR beta chain was sequenced in a study of a mutant IDH1 vaccine in newly diagnosed glioma. Across the whole study: Investigators started vaccination 4-6 weeks after radiotherapy alone, or with temozolomide cycles. Earlier therapy was either radiotherapy, temozolomide, or both, and most got both.

The ends lost 5 bases at V and 8 bases at J; junction bases unmatched: 16. This CDR3 region has 16 residues. Germline CDR1 reads MNHEY; CDR2 reads SMNVEV (reference sequence). Turning to this clone: The antigen remains unidentified.

Repertoires were generated with immunoSEQ multiplex PCR, while TCRdb's copy carries only in-frame clones and drops some. The sample gives 23,000 or so clones, approximately 80% of which show up once; around 9% is in the top ten. Study-level findings and limits: The study observed vaccine-induced immune responses in around 94% of patients.

The time point was: week 5, during vaccination. The investigators gave 300 ug of mutant IDH1 20-mer peptide in each vaccine dose, together with topical imiquimod. Donors had new WHO grade 3 or 4 IDH1-mutant, ATRX-lost astrocytomas. The sequences come from PBMCs, collected from a glioma patient whose treatment included an IDH1 peptide vaccine. This chain links TRBV27 with TRBJ2-3, with 7 bases fitting TRBD2. The sequence came from a man in his forties or fifties with glioma. The CDR3 is CASSTSLAGEFSTQYF. In nucleotides, the CDR3 is TGTGCCAGCAGTACCTCACTTGCGGGAGAGTTTAGTACGCAGTATTTT.